The TCR beta chain under discussion was sequenced for a study of T cells after yellow fever vaccination. Study-level information: SMART-Seq v4 Ultra Low Input handled preparation of low-cell-number fractions. Findings and caveats of the study: A secondary response was less intense yet reached its peak sooner, at day 5 versus 15. The CD4 and CD8 compartments had a small share of their clonotypes in common.

Germline CDR1 SGHTA, CDR2 FQGNSA. The CDR3 runs 15 residues. Trimming removed 1 base at V and 5 bases at J, with 14 bases between. Production of TCR cDNA was by 5'RACE template switching, which also added a universal primer site and UMIs. TCRdb re-analysed the 5' RACE reads in MiXCR, keeping a single row per CDR3 protein. Of hundreds of thousands of distinct CDR3 sequences listed, approximately 12% are singletons. On this clonotype: Its antigen is still unknown.

The source is a man between 25 and 39 years old who received the YFV17D yellow fever vaccine. This specimen was PBMCs, taken on the day of the yellow fever booster vaccination. This chain uses TRBV7-2 with TRBJ2-5, with D possibly matching TRBD2 (5 bases). CDR3 DNA: TGTGCCAGCAGCTTAGTTGTGGGAGTGGGGGAGACCCAGTACTTC. Translating it yields CASSLVVGVGETQYF. Looking up the rest from reference TRBV7-2 and TRBJ2-5 gives the full variable domain: GAGVSQSPSNKVTEKGKDVELRCDPISGHTALYWYRQSLGQGLEFLIYFQGNSAPDKSGLPSDRFSAERTGGSVSTLTIQRTQQEDSAVYLCASSLVVGVGETQYFGPGTRLLVL.